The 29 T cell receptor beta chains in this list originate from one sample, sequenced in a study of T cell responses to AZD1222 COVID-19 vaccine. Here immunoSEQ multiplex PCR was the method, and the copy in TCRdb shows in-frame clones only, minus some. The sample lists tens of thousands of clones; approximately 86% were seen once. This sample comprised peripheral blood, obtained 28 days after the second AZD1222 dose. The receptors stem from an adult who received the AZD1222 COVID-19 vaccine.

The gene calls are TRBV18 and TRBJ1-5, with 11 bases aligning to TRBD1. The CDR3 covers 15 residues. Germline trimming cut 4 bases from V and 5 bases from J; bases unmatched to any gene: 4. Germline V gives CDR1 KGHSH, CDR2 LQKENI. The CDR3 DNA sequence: TGTGCCAGCTCACTCGGACAGGGGGCGGATCAGCCCCAGCATTTT. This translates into CASSLGQGADQPQHF.

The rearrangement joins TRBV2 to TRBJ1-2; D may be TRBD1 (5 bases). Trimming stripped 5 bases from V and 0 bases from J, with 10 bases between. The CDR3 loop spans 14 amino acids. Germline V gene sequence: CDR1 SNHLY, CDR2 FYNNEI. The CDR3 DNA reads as TGTGCCAGCAGTCCGGGACGGACTAACTATGGCTACACCTTC. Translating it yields CASSPGRTNYGYTF.

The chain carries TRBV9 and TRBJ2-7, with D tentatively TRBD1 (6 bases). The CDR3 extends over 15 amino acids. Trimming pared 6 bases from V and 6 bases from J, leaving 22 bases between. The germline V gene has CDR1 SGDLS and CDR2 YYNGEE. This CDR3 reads CASNDPRDPRGEQYF. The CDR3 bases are TGTGCCAGCAATGACCCACGGGACCCCAGGGGCGAGCAGTACTTC.

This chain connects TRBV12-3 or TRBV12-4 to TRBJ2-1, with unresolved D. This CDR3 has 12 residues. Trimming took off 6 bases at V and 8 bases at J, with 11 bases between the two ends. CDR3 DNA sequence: TGTGCCAGCAGCGACCCAGGCTATGAGCAGTTCTTC. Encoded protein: CASSDPGYEQFF.

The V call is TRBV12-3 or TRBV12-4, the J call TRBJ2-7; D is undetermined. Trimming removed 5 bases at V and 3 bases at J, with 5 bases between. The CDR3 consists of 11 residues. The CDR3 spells CASSPNYEQYF. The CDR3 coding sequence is TGTGCCAGCAGTCCAAACTACGAGCAGTACTTC.

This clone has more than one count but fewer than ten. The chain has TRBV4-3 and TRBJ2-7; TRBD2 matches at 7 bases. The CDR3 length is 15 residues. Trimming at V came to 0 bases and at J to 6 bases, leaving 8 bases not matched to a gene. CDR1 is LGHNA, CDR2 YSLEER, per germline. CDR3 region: CASSQDLGLIAEQYF. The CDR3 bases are TGCGCCAGCAGCCAAGATTTGGGACTAATTGCCGAGCAGTACTTC.

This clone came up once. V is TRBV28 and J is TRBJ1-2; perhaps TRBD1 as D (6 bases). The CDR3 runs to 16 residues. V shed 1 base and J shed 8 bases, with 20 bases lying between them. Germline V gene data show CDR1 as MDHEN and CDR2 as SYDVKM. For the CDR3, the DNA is TGTGCCAGCAGTTTATACCAGGACAGCGGGCGGGGAGGCTACACCTTC. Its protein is CASSLYQDSGRGGYTF.

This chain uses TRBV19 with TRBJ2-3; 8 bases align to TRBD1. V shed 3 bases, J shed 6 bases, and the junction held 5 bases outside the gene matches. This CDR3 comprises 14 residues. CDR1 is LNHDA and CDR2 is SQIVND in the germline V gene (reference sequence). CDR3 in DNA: TGTGCCAGTAGTATCCAGGGGGCACGGGATACGCAGTATTTT. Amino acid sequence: CASSIQGARDTQYF. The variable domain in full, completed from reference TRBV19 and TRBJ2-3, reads DGGITQSPKYLFRKEGQNVTLSCEQNLNHDAMYWYRQDPGQGLRLIYYSQIVNDFQKGDIAEGYSVSREKKESFPLTVTSAQKNPTAFYLCASSIQGARDTQYFGPGTRLTVL.

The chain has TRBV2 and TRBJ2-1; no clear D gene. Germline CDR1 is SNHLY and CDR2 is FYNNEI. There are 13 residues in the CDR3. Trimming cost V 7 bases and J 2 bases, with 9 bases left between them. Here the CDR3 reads CASTQDTYNEQFF. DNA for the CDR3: TGTGCCAGCACCCAGGATACCTACAATGAGCAGTTCTTC.

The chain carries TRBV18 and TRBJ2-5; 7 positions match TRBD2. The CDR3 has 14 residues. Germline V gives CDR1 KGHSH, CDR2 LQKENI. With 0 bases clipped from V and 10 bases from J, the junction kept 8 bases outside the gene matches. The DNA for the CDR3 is TGTGCCAGCTCACCACCTTCAGGGAGGGATGACCAGTACTTC. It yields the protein CASSPPSGRDDQYF.

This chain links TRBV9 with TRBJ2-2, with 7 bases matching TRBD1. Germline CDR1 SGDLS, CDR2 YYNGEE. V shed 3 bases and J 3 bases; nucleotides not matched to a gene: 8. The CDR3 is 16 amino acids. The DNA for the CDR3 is TGTGCCAGCAGCGCGACCGGGACAGTTTACACCGGGGAGCTGTTTTTT. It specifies CASSATGTVYTGELFF.

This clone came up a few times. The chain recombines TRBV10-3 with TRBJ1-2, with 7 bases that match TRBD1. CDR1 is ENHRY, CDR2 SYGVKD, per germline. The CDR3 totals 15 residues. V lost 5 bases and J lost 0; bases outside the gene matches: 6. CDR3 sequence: CAISQGTAANYGYTF. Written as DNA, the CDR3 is TGTGCCATCAGTCAAGGGACAGCAGCTAACTATGGCTACACCTTC.

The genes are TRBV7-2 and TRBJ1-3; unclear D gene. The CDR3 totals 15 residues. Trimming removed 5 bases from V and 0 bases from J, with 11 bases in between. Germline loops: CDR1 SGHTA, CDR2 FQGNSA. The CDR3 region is CASSRNTGSGNTIYF. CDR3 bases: TGTGCCAGCAGCAGGAACACCGGCTCTGGAAACACCATATATTTT.

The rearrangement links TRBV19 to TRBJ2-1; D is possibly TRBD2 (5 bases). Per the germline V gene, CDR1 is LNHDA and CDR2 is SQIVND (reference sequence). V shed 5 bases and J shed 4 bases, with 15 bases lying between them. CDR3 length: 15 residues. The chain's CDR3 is CASSPRGATYNEQFF. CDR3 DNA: TGTGCCAGTAGTCCCCGGGGAGCGACTTACAATGAGCAGTTCTTC.

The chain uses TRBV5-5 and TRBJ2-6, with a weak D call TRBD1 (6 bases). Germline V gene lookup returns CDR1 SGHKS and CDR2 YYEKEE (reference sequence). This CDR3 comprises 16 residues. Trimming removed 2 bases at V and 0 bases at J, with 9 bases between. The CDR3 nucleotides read TGTGCCAGCAGCTTTACAGGGCTCTCTGGGGCCAACGTCCTGACTTTC. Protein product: CASSFTGLSGANVLTF. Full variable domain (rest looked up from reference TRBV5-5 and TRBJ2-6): DAGVTQSPTHLIKTRGQQVTLRCSPISGHKSVSWYQQVLGQGPQFIFQYYEKEERGRGNFPDRFSARQFPNYSSELNVNALLLGDSALYLCASSFTGLSGANVLTFGAGSRLTVL.

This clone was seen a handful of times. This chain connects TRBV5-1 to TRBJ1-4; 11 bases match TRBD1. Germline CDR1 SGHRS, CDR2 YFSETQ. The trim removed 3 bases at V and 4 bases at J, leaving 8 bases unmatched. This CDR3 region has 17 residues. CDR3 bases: TGCGCCAGCAGCTCGAACCCGGGACAGGGGGTTAATGAAAAACTGTTTTTT. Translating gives CASSSNPGQGVNEKLFF. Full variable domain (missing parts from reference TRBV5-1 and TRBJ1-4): KAGVTQTPRYLIKTRGQQVTLSCSPISGHRSVSWYQQTPGQGLQFLFEYFSETQRNKGNFPGRFSGRQFSNSRSEMNVSTLELGDSALYLCASSSNPGQGVNEKLFFGSGTQLSVL.

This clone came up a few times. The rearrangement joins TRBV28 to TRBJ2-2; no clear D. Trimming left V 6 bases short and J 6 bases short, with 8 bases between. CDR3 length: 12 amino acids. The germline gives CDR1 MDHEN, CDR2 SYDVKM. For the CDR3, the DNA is TGTGCCAGCAGGACCATCGCCGGGGAGCTGTTTTTT. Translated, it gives CASRTIAGELFF.

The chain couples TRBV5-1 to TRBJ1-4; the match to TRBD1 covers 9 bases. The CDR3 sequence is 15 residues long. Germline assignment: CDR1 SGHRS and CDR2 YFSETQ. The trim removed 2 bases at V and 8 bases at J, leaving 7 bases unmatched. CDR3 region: CASSFAGTGREKLFF. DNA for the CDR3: TGCGCCAGCAGCTTTGCCGGGACAGGGCGCGAAAAACTGTTTTTT.

The CDR3 sequence is CASSQGQGVDSPLHF. The CDR3, as DNA: TGTGCCAGCAGCCAGGGACAGGGGGTAGATTCACCCCTCCACTTT. The chain joins TRBV7-2 to TRBJ1-6; 11 nucleotides line up with TRBD1. The CDR3 runs to 15 residues. Germline assignment: CDR1 SGHTA and CDR2 FQGNSA. The trim removed 5 bases at V and 8 bases at J, leaving 5 bases unmatched.

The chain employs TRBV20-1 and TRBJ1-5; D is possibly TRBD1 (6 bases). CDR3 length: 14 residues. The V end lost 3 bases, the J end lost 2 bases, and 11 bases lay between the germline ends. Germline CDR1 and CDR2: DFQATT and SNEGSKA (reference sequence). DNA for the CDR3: TGCAGTGCTAGTCACAGGGTCGGCAATCAGCCCCAGCATTTT. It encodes CSASHRVGNQPQHF.

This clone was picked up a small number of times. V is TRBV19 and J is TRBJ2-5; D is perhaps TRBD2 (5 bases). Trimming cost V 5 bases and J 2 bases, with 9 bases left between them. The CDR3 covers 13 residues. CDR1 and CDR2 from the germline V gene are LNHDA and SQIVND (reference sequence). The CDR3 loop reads CASSFGLQETQYF. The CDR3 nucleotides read TGTGCCAGTAGTTTCGGACTGCAAGAGACCCAGTACTTC.

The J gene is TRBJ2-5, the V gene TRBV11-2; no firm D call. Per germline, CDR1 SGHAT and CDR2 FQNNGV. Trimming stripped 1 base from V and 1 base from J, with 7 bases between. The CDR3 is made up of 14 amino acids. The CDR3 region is CASSLGATQETQYF. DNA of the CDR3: TGTGCCAGCAGCTTAGGGGCTACCCAAGAGACCCAGTACTTC.

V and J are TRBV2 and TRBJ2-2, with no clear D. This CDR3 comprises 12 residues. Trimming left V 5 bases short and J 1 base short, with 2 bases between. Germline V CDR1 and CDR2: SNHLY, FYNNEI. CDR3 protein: CASSKNTGELFF. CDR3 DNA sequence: TGTGCCAGCAGTAAGAACACCGGGGAGCTGTTTTTT.

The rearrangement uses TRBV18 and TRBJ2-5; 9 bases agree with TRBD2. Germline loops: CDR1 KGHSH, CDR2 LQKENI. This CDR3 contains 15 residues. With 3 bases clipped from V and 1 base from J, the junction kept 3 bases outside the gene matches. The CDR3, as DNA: TGTGCCAGCTCACCCTATAGCGGGGGCCAAGAGACCCAGTACTTC. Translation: CASSPYSGGQETQYF.

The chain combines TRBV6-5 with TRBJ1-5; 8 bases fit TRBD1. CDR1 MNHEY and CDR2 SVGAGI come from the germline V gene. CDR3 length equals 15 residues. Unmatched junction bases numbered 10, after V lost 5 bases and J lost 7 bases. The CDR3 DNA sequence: TGTGCCAGCAGTCTAAACGACAGGGGAAGGCAGCCCCAGCATTTT. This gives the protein CASSLNDRGRQPQHF.

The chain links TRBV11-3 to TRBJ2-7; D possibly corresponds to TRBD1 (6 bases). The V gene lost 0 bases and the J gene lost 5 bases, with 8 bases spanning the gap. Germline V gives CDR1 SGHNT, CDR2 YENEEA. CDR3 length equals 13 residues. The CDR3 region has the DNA TGTGCCAGCAGCTTAGAATCAGGGGACGAGCAGTACTTC. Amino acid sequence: CASSLESGDEQYF. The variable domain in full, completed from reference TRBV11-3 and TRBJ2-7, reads EAGVVQSPRYKIIEKKQPVAFWCNPISGHNTLYWYLQNLGQGPELLIRYENEEAVDDSQLPKDRFSAERLKGVDSTLKIQPAELGDSAVYLCASSLESGDEQYFGPGTRLTVT.

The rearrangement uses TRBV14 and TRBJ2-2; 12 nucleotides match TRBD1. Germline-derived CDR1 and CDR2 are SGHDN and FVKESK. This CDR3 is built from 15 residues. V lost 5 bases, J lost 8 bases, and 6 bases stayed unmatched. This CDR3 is CASSNRDRGRGELFF. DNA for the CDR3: TGTGCCAGCAGCAACCGGGACAGGGGGCGTGGGGAGCTGTTTTTT. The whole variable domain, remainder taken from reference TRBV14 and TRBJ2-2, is EAGVTQFPSHSVIEKGQTVTLRCDPISGHDNLYWYRRVMGKEIKFLLHFVKESKQDESGMPNNRFLAERTGGTYSTLKVQPAELEDSGVYFCASSNRDRGRGELFFGEGSRLTVL.

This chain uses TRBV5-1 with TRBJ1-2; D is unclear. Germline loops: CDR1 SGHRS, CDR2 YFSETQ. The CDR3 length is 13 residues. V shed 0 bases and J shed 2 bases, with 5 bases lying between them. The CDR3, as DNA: TGCGCCAGCAGCTTGGACCCCAACTATGGCTACACCTTC. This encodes CASSLDPNYGYTF.

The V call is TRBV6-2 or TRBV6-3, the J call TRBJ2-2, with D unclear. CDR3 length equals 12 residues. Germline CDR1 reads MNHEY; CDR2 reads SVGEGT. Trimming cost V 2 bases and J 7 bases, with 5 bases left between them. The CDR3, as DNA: TGTGCCAGCAGTTACCAGAACGGGGAGCTGTTTTTT. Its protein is CASSYQNGELFF.